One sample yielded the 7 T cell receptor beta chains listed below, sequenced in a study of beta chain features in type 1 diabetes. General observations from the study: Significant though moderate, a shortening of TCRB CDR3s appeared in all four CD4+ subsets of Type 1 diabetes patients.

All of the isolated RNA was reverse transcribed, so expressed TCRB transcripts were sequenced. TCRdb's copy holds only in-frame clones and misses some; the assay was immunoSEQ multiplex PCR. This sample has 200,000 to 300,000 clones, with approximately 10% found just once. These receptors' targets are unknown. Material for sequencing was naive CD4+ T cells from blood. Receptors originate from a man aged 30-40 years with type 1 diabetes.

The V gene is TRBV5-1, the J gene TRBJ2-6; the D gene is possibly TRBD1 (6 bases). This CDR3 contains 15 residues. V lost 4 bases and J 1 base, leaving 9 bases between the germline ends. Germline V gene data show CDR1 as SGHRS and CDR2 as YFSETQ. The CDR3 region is CASSRGQSGANVLTF. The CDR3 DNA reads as TGCGCCAGCAGCAGAGGACAGTCTGGGGCCAACGTCCTGACTTTC.

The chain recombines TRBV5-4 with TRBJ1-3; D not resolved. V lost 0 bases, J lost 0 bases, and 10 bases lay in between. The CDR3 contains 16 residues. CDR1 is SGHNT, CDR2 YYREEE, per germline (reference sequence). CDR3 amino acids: CASSLGRPVSGNTIYF. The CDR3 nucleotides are TGTGCCAGCAGCTTGGGGCGGCCTGTCTCTGGAAACACCATATATTTT.

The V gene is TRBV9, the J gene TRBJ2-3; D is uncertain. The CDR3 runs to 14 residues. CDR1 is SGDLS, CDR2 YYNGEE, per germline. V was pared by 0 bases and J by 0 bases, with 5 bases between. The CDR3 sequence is CASSVASSTDTQYF. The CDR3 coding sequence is TGTGCCAGCAGCGTAGCGTCTAGCACAGATACGCAGTATTTT.

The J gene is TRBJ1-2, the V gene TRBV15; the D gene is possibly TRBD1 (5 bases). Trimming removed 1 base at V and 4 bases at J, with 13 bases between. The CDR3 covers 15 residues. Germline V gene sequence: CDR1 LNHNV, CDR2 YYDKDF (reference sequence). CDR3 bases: TGTGCCACCAGCAGAGTATTCCGGGGGACCTATGGCTACACCTTC. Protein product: CATSRVFRGTYGYTF.

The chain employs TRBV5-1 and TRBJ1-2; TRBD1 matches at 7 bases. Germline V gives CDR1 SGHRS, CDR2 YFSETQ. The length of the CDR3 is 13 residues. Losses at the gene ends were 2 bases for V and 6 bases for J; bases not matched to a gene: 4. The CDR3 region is CASSFTGEDGYTF. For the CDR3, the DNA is TGCGCCAGCAGCTTCACAGGGGAAGATGGCTACACCTTC.

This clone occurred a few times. The CDR3 sequence: CASSLAGQTGLNTEAFF. CDR3 coding DNA: TGTGCCAGCAGTTTGGCCGGACAGACCGGACTGAACACTGAAGCTTTCTTT. The chain joins TRBV28 to TRBJ1-1; TRBD1 might be the D (6 bases). The germline V gene encodes CDR1 MDHEN and CDR2 SYDVKM. This CDR3 spans 17 amino acids. Trimming removed 3 bases from V and 0 bases from J, with 17 bases in between.

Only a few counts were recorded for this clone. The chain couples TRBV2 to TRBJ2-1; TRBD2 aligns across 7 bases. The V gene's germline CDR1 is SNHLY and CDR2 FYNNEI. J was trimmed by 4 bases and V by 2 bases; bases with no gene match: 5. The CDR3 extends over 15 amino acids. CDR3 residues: CASSEMGGSYNEQFF. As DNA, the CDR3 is TGTGCCAGCAGTGAAATGGGGGGGTCATACAATGAGCAGTTCTTC.